This T cell receptor beta chain comes out of a study of neurological immune-mediated disorders. In its sample, this clonotype was seen many times. The antigen is unknown. General observations from the study: Patients with HTLV-1-associated myelopathy showed the most TCR clonal expansion. Those with multiple sclerosis showed the least, falling below healthy controls.

The CDR3 extends over 13 amino acids. The V end lost 3 bases, the J end lost 5 bases, and 13 bases lay between the germline ends. CDR1 is DFQATT and CDR2 is SNEGSKA in the germline V gene (reference sequence). Unsorted libraries used 2 million PBMCs kept at -80 degrees C. The cDNA was synthesized by means of template-switch 5'RACE, which was carried out with 10-nucleotide random UMIs. TCRdb re-called the 5' RACE reads through MiXCR, storing one row per CDR3 protein. The table records tens of thousands of distinct CDR3 sequences, 6.5% to 8% of them present only once. This clonotype originated in a woman in her thirties or forties in good health. The rearrangement uses TRBV20-1 and TRBJ2-5, with D maybe TRBD2 (6 bases). The specimen sequenced was PBMCs. CDR3 residues: CSASSQDYETQYF. The CDR3 DNA is TGCAGTGCTAGTAGTCAGGACTACGAGACCCAGTACTTC.